One and the same sample provided the 8 T cell receptor beta chains below, sequenced in a study of monozygotic twins with inflammatory bowel disease. Following a re-call of the 5' RACE reads, TCRdb has one entry per CDR3 protein and lacks DNA. The repertoire table contains around 200,000 distinct CDR3 sequences. Material for sequencing was blood. These receptors were obtained from a human donor with ulcerative colitis or Crohn's disease, or a healthy co-twin of an affected twin (not recorded which).

The rearrangement links TRBV5-1 to TRBJ2-5. This CDR3 region has 13 residues. Germline lookup yields CDR1 SGHRS and CDR2 YFSETQ. The CDR3 sequence: CASSPRRQETQYF.

J is TRBJ1-1 and V is TRBV20-1; the D call from TCRdb, TRBD1, cannot be confirmed without DNA. This CDR3 has 13 amino acids. The germline V gene encodes CDR1 DFQATT and CDR2 SNEGSKA (reference sequence). The CDR3 loop is CSAREGGQSEAFF.

The V call is TRBV6-1, the J call TRBJ2-3; TCRdb reports TRBD1, a call that lacks DNA to check it against. The CDR3 runs to 17 residues. Germline CDR1 reads MNHNS; CDR2 reads SASEGT. The CDR3 region is CASSEFVGTDSTDTQYF.

This chain joins TRBV7-4 and TRBJ1-1; there is no DNA to check the TCRdb D call of TRBD1. This CDR3 spans 13 amino acids. In germline, CDR1 is SGHVT, CDR2 SQSDAQ. CDR3 region: CASSTGDRLKAFF. The full variable domain, completed using reference TRBV7-4 and TRBJ1-1, is GAGVSQSPRYKVAKRGRDVALRCDSISGHVTLYWYRQTLGQGSEVLTYSQSDAQRDKSGRPSGRFSAERPERSVSTLKIQRTEQGDSAVYLCASSTGDRLKAFFGQGTRLTVV.

CDR3 sequence: CASSRGQGRTNTEAFF. The gene calls are TRBV7-2 and TRBJ1-1; TCRdb proposes TRBD1, but this gene call is untestable without DNA. Germline lookup yields CDR1 SGHTA and CDR2 FQGNSA. This CDR3 is 16 amino acids long.

The V and J genes are TRBV12-3 or TRBV12-4 and TRBJ1-4. CDR3 length: 12 amino acids. The chain's CDR3 is CASSLLGEKLFF.

The CDR3 is CASSLGQGSSPLHF. The chain recombines TRBV7-9 with TRBJ1-6; the TCRdb call, TRBD1, lacks DNA for checking. The CDR3 spans 14 residues. Germline CDR1 reads SEHNR; CDR2 reads FQNEAQ (reference sequence). The full variable domain, completed using reference TRBV7-9 and TRBJ1-6, is DTGVSQNPRHKITKRGQNVTFRCDPISEHNRLYWYRQTLGQGPEFLTYFQNEAQLEKSRLLSDRFSAERPKGSFSTLEIQRTEQGDSAMYLCASSLGQGSSPLHFGNGTRLTVT.

This chain connects TRBV12-3 or TRBV12-4 to TRBJ1-1; TCRdb gives TRBD1 as the D gene, but with no DNA this cannot be confirmed. The CDR3 runs 15 residues. The CDR3 loop reads CASSTYRGANTEAFF.